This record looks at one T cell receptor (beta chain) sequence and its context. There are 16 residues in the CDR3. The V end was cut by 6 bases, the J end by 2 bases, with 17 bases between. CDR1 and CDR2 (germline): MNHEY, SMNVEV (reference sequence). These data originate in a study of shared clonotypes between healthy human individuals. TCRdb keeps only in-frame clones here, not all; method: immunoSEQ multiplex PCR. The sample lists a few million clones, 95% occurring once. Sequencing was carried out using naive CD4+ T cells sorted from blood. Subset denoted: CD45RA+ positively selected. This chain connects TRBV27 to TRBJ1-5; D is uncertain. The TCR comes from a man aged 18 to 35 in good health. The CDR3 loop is CASSPGSGSGNQPQHF. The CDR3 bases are TGTGCCAGCAGCCCTGGGTCCGGGAGTGGCAATCAGCCCCAGCATTTT.